These 14 T cell receptor beta chains were all obtained from the same sample, sequenced in a study of cytomegalovirus exposure and HLA in healthy donors. The PCR was carried out with 60 Vbeta primers and 13 Jbeta primers. Sequencing used immunoSEQ multiplex PCR; TCRdb keeps in-frame clones, though not all of them. Here the sample spans some 170,000 clones, 70% being singletons. The sample comprised PBMCs. Every receptor here comes from a man aged 18 to 30 in good health and CMV-seropositive.

This clone came up a few times. CDR3 sequence (DNA): TGTGCTAGTGGCCCCCAGGGAGGGGAGCTGTTTTTT. This sequence encodes CASGPQGGELFF. The chain uses TRBV12-5 and TRBJ2-2; tentatively, D is TRBD1 (5 bases). CDR3 length equals 12 residues. Germline lookup yields CDR1 LGHNT and CDR2 FRNRAP. Trimming pared 6 bases from V and 8 bases from J, leaving 10 bases between. Looking up the rest from reference TRBV12-5 and TRBJ2-2 gives the full variable domain: DARVTQTPRHKVTEMGQEVTMRCQPILGHNTVFWYRQTMMQGLELLAYFRNRAPLDDSGMPKDRFSAEMPDATLATLKIQPSEPRDSAVYFCASGPQGGELFFGEGSRLTVL.

The chain uses TRBV6-5 and TRBJ2-5, with TRBD1 matching over 11 bases. The V segment lost 10 bases and the J segment 5 bases; nucleotides outside the gene matches: 9. Germline lookup yields CDR1 MNHEY and CDR2 SVGAGI. The CDR3 covers 14 residues. CDR3 DNA sequence: TGTGCCACCAAGGACAGGGGGCCGGGGGAGACCCAGTACTTC. This translates into CATKDRGPGETQYF.

This clone was found a few times. The V and J genes are TRBV29-1 and TRBJ2-2; 9 nucleotides line up with TRBD1. Germline CDR1 reads SQVTM; CDR2 reads ANQGSEA. The junction had 3 bases not matched to a gene; V was cut back by 4 bases and J by 6 bases. This CDR3 comprises 13 residues. The CDR3 region is CSVVQGASGELFF. CDR3 nucleotides: TGCAGCGTTGTACAGGGGGCATCCGGGGAGCTGTTTTTT.

In its sample, this clone was seen a few times. Here the CDR3 DNA reads TGTGCCAGCAGTGAAGGGCAGACCAATCAGCCCCAGCATTTT. The encoded protein is CASSEGQTNQPQHF. The genes are TRBV25-1 and TRBJ1-5; D call uncertain. This CDR3 is 14 amino acids long. The germline V gene encodes CDR1 MGHDK and CDR2 SYGVNS. V was clipped by 2 bases and J by 3 bases, with 8 bases between them.

This clone was counted once. The genes are TRBV5-6 and TRBJ2-7; the match to TRBD1 covers 8 bases. This CDR3 region has 19 residues. Germline assignment: CDR1 SGHDT and CDR2 YYEEEE. V lost 4 bases, J lost 0 bases, and 18 bases stayed unmatched. The CDR3 reads CASSLRGLYRTGSSYEQYV. In DNA, the CDR3 is TGTGCCAGCAGCCTCAGGGGGTTATATAGGACAGGGAGCTCCTACGAGCAGTACGTC.

This clone was seen just once. The genes are TRBV6-1 and TRBJ2-3, with a possible D match to TRBD1 (7 bases). Germline lookup yields CDR1 MNHNS and CDR2 SASEGT. The CDR3 consists of 15 residues. V was pared by 6 bases and J by 2 bases, with 15 bases between. As DNA, the CDR3 is TGTGCCAGCAGCCCCAGGGGGGCACCCACAGATACGCAGTATTTT. This codes for CASSPRGAPTDTQYF.

This chain joins TRBV11-2 and TRBJ2-2, with 10 bases aligning to TRBD2. The CDR3 totals 17 residues. CDR1 SGHAT and CDR2 FQNNGV come from the germline V gene. V dropped 4 bases and J dropped 4; count of bases not matched to a gene: 9. The CDR3 sequence is CASSSARTSGVTGELFF. CDR3 nucleotide sequence: TGTGCCAGCAGCTCCGCCCGGACTAGCGGCGTCACCGGGGAGCTGTTTTTT.

V usage is TRBV7-3 and J usage is TRBJ2-5; possible D gene TRBD1, 5 bases. With 6 bases removed from V and 1 base from J, the gap between germline ends came to 9 bases. The length of the CDR3 is 13 residues. The germline gives CDR1 SGHTA, CDR2 FQGTGA. The CDR3 DNA is TGTGCCAGCAGTTTGGGGCCCCAAGAGACCCAGTACTTC. Protein: CASSLGPQETQYF.

This clone was recorded once. The V call is TRBV7-8, the J call TRBJ1-2; the match to TRBD1 covers 7 bases. Trimming cost V 4 bases and J 6 bases; bases outside gene matches: 11. The germline CDR1 and CDR2 sequences are SGHVS and FQNEAQ. This CDR3 contains 15 residues. CDR3 coding DNA: TGTGCCAGCAGCTCCTTACCGACAGGGTCGGATGGCTACACCTTC. As protein: CASSSLPTGSDGYTF.

The chain joins TRBV4-1 to TRBJ2-7, with D tentatively TRBD1 (6 bases). Trimming removed 1 base at V and 3 bases at J, with 10 bases between. CDR3 size: 14 residues. Germline-derived CDR1 and CDR2 are MGHRA and YSYEKL. The CDR3 spells CASSQGPGDYEQYV. CDR3 bases: TGCGCCAGCAGCCAAGGTCCAGGGGACTACGAGCAGTACGTC.

The count of this clone is one. This chain joins TRBV30 and TRBJ1-2; D gene unclear. Germline V gene lookup returns CDR1 GTSNPN and CDR2 SVGIG (reference sequence). The V and J ends lost 0 bases and 2 bases respectively, with 13 bases between them. The CDR3 contains 15 residues. The CDR3 nucleotides read TGTGCCTGGAGTGTATATCCAGGCACAAACTATGGCTACACCTTC. This codes for CAWSVYPGTNYGYTF.

The genes are TRBV9 and TRBJ1-2; a possible D gene is TRBD1 (5 bases). CDR3 size: 14 residues. CDR1 SGDLS and CDR2 YYNGEE come from the germline V gene. V dropped 2 bases and J dropped 7 bases, with 15 bases sitting between them. CDR3 DNA sequence: TGTGCCAGCAGCGTTCCAGGGCTTTCGGCTGGCTACACCTTC. Its protein is CASSVPGLSAGYTF.

This chain uses TRBV6-1 with TRBJ1-5; possibly TRBD1 for D (5 bases). Germline CDR1 is MNHNS and CDR2 is SASEGT. This CDR3 is 15 amino acids long. Trimming took off 7 bases at V and 3 bases at J, with 16 bases between the two ends. Here the CDR3 reads CASIISSGLNQPQHF. The CDR3 DNA reads TGTGCCAGCATCATCTCTTCAGGGCTCAATCAGCCCCAGCATTTT.

The CDR3 nucleotides read TGTGCCAGCAGCTTGGGACAGTCAGACTATGGCTACACCTTC. Encoded protein: CASSLGQSDYGYTF. The chain recombines TRBV5-6 with TRBJ1-2; D may be TRBD1 (5 bases). CDR3 length equals 14 residues. Germline assignment: CDR1 SGHDT and CDR2 YYEEEE. Trimming removed 0 bases at V and 3 bases at J, with 9 bases between.